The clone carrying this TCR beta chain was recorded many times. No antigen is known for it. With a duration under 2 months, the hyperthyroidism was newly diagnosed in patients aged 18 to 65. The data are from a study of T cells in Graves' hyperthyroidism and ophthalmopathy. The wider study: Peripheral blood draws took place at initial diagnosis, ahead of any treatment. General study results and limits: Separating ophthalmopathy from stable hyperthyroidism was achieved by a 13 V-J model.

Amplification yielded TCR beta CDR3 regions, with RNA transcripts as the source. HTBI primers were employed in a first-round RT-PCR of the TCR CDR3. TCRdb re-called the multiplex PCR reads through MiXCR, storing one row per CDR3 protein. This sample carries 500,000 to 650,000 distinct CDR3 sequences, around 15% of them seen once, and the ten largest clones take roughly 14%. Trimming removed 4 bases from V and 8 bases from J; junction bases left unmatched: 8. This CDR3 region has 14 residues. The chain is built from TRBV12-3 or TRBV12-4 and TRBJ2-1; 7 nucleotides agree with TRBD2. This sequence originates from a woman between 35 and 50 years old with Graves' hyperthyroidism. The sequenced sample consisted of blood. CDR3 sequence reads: CASSSGRAFDEQFF. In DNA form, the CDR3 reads TGTGCCAGCAGTTCGGGGAGGGCCTTCGATGAGCAGTTCTTC.